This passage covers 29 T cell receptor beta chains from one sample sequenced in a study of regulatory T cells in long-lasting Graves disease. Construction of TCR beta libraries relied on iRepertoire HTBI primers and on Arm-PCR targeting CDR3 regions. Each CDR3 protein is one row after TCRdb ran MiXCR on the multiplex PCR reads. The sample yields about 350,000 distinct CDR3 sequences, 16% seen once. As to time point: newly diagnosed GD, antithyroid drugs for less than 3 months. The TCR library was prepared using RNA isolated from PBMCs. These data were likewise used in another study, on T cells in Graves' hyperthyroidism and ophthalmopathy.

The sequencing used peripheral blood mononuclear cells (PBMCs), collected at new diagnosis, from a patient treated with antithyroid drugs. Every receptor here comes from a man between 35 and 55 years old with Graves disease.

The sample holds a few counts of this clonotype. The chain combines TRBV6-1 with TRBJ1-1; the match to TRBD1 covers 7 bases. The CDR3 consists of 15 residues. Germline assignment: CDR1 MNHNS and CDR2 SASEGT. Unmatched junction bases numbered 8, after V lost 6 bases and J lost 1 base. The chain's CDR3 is CASSRVAGGNTEAFF. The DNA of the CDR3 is TGTGCCAGCAGCCGGGTGGCAGGGGGGAACACTGAAGCTTTCTTT.

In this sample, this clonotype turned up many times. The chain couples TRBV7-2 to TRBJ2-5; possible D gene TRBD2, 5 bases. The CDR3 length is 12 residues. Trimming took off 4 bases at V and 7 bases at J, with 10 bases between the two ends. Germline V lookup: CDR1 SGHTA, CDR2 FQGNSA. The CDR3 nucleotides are TGTGCCAGCAGCTCAAACGCGGGGACCCAGTACTTC. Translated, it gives CASSSNAGTQYF.

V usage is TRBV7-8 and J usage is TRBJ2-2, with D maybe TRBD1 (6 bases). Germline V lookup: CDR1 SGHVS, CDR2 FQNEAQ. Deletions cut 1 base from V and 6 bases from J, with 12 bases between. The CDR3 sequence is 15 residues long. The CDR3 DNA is TGTGCCAGCAGCTTAGGATGGGGGCCTGCCGGGGAGCTGTTTTTT. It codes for CASSLGWGPAGELFF.

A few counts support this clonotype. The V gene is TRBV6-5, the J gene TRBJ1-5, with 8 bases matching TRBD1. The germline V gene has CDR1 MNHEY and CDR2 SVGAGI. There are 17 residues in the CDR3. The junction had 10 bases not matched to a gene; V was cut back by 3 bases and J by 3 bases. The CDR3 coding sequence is TGTGCCAGCAGTTATGGTAGGGGCAGGGGGCTCAATCAGCCCCAGCATTTT. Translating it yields CASSYGRGRGLNQPQHF.

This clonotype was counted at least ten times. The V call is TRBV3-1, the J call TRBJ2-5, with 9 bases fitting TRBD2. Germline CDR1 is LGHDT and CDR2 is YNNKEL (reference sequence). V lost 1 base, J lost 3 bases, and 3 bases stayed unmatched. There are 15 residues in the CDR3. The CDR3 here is CASSQGLAGKETQYF. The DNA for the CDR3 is TGTGCCAGCAGCCAAGGGCTAGCGGGGAAAGAGACCCAGTACTTC.

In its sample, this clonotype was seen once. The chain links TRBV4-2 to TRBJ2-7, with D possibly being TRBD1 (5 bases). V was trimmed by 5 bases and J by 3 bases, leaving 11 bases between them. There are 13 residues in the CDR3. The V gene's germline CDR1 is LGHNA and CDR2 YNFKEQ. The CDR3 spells CASSDSQHYEQYF. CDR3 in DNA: TGTGCCAGCAGCGACAGCCAGCACTACGAGCAGTACTTC.

The CDR3: CASTPVGGATEAFF. DNA for the CDR3: TGTGCCAGCACCCCCGTCGGGGGGGCAACTGAAGCTTTCTTT. This chain uses TRBV28 with TRBJ1-1; weak D call: TRBD1 (6 bases). Trimming left V 7 bases short and J 5 bases short, with 17 bases between. Germline CDR1 is MDHEN and CDR2 is SYDVKM. CDR3 length: 14 amino acids.

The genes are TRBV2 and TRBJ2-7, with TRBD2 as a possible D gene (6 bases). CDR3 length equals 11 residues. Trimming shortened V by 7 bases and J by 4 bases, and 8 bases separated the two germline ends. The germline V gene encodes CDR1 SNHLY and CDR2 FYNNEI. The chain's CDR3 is CASTGVYEQYF. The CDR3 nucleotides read TGTGCCAGCACGGGAGTTTACGAGCAGTACTTC.

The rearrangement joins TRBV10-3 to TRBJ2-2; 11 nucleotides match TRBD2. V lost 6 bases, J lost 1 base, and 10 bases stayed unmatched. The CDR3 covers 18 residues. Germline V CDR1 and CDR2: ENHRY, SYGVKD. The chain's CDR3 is CAIRPISGTSGNTGELFF. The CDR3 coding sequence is TGTGCCATCAGACCAATTTCCGGGACTAGCGGGAACACCGGGGAGCTGTTTTTT.

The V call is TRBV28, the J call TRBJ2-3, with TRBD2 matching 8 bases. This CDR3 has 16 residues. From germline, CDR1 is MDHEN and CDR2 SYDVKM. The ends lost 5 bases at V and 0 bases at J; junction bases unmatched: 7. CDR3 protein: CASSGIAGWSTDTQYF. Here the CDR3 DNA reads TGTGCCAGCAGTGGGATAGCGGGGTGGAGCACAGATACGCAGTATTTT.

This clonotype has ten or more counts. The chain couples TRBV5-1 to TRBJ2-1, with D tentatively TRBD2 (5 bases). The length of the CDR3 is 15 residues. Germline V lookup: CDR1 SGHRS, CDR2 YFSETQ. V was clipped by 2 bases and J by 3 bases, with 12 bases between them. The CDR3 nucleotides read TGCGCCAGCAGCTTCGGGGTAAGCAGCTACAATGAGCAGTTCTTC. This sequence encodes CASSFGVSSYNEQFF.

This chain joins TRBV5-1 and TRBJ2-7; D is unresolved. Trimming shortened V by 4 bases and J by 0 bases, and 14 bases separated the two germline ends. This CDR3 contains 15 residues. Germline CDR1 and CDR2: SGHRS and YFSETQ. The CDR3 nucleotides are TGCGCCAGCAGCCCTGCTGGCGCAAGCTCCTACGAGCAGTACTTC. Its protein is CASSPAGASSYEQYF. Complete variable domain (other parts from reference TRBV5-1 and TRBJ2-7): KAGVTQTPRYLIKTRGQQVTLSCSPISGHRSVSWYQQTPGQGLQFLFEYFSETQRNKGNFPGRFSGRQFSNSRSEMNVSTLELGDSALYLCASSPAGASSYEQYFGPGTRLTVT.

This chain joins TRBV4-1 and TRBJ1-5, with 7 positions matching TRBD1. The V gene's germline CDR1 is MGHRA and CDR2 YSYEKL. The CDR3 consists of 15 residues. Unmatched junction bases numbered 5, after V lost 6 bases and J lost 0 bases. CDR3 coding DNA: TGCGCCAGCAGTACGTACAGGGGTAGCAATCAGCCCCAGCATTTT. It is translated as CASSTYRGSNQPQHF.

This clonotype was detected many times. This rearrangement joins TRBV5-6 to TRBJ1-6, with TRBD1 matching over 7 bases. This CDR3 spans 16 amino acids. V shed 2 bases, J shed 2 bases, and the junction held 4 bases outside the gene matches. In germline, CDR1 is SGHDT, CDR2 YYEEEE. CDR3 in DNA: TGTGCCAGCAGCTTATTACAGGGGACCTATAATTCACCCCTCCACTTT. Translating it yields CASSLLQGTYNSPLHF.

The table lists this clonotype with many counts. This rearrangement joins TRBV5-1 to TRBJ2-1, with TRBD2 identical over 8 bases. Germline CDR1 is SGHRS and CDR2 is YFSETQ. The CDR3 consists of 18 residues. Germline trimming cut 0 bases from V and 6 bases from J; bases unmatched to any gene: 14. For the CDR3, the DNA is TGCGCCAGCAGCTTGGCCGCCGGGGGGGCCGCAAAGTCCAATGAGCAGTTCTTC. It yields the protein CASSLAAGGAAKSNEQFF.

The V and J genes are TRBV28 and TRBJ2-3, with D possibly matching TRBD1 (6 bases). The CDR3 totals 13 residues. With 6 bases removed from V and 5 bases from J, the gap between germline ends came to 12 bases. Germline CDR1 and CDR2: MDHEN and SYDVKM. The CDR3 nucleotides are TGTGCCAGCAGCCGGGCAGGGGAAGATACGCAGTATTTT. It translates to CASSRAGEDTQYF.

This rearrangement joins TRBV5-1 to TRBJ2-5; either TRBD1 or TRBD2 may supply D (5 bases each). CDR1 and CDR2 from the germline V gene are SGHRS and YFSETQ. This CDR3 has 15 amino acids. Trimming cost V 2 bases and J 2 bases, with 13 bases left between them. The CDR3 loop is CASSLDTGPQETQYF. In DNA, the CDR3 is TGCGCCAGCAGCTTAGATACGGGGCCTCAAGAGACCCAGTACTTC. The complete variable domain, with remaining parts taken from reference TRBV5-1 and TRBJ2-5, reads KAGVTQTPRYLIKTRGQQVTLSCSPISGHRSVSWYQQTPGQGLQFLFEYFSETQRNKGNFPGRFSGRQFSNSRSEMNVSTLELGDSALYLCASSLDTGPQETQYFGPGTRLLVL.

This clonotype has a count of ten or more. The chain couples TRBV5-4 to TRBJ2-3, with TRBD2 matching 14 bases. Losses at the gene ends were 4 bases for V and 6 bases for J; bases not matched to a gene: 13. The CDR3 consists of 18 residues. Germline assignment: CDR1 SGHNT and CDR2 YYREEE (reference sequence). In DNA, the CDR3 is TGTGCCAGCAGCCAGAAAGGGACTAGCGGGGGCTATCTGGATACGCAGTATTTT. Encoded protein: CASSQKGTSGGYLDTQYF.

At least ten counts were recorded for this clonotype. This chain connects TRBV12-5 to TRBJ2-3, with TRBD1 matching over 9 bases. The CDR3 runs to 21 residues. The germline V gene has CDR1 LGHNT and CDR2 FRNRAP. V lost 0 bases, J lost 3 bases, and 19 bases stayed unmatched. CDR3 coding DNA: TGTGCTAGTGGTTTGGTACAGGCCACCCCGGACAGGGGAGGTTGGACAGATACGCAGTATTTT. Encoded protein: CASGLVQATPDRGGWTDTQYF.

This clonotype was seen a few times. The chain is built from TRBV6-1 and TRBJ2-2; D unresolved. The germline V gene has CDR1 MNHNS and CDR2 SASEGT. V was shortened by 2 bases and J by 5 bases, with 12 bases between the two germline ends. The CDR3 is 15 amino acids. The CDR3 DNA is TGTGCCAGCAGTGAACGGGTACTTGCTACCGGGGAGCTGTTTTTT. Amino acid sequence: CASSERVLATGELFF.

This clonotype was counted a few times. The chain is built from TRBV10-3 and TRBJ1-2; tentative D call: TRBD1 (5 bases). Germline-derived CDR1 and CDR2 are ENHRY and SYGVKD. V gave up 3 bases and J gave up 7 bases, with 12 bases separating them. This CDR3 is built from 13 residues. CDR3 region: CAISEVGASGYTF. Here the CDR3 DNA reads TGTGCCATCAGTGAAGTAGGGGCTAGTGGCTACACCTTC.

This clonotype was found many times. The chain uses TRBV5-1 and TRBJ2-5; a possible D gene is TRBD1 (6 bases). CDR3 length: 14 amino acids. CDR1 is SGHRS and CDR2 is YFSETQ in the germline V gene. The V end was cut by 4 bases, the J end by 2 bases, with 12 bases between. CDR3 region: CASSKAGTQETQYF. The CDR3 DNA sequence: TGCGCCAGCAGCAAAGCCGGGACACAAGAGACCCAGTACTTC.

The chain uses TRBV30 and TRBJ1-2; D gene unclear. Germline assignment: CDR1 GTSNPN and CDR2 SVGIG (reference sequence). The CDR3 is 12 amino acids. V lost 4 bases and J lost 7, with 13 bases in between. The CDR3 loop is CAWTPQSGGYTF. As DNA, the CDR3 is TGTGCCTGGACCCCCCAAAGTGGTGGCTACACCTTC.

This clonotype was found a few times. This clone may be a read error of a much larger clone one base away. CDR3 region: CASRSQGIGYEQYF. The CDR3 DNA is TGTGCCAGCAGATCCCAGGGGATAGGGTACGAGCAGTACTTC. The chain links TRBV28 to TRBJ2-7; D is perhaps TRBD1 (6 bases). Trimming shortened V by 6 bases and J by 4 bases, and 16 bases separated the two germline ends. This CDR3 has 14 residues. Germline V gene lookup returns CDR1 MDHEN and CDR2 SYDVKM.

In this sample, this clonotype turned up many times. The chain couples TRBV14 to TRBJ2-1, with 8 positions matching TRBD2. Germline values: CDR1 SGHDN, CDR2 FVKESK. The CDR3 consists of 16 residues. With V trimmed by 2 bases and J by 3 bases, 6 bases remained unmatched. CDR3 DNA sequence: TGTGCCAGCAGCCAACACCGGGGGGGGGGCTACAATGAGCAGTTCTTC. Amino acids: CASSQHRGGGYNEQFF.

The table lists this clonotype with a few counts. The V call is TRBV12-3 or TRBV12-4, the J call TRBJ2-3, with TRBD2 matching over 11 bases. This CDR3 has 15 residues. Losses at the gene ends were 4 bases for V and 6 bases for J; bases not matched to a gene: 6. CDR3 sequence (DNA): TGTGCCAGCAGTTCCGGGACTAGCGGACGGGATACGCAGTATTTT. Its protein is CASSSGTSGRDTQYF.

Here the CDR3 reads CASSLQQGMNTEAFF. CDR3 DNA sequence: TGTGCCAGCAGCCTCCAACAGGGCATGAACACTGAAGCTTTCTTT. The chain is built from TRBV13 and TRBJ1-1, with a tentative D call TRBD1 (6 bases). Germline V gives CDR1 PRHDT, CDR2 FYEKMQ (reference sequence). Trimming shortened V by 5 bases and J by 0 bases, and 13 bases separated the two germline ends. The CDR3 length is 15 residues.

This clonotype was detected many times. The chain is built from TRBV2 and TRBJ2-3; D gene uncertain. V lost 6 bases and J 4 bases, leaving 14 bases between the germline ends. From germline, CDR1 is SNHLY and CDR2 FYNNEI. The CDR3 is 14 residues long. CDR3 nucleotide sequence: TGTGCCAGCAGACTAAGTAGGTTGGCAGATACGCAGTATTTT. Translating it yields CASRLSRLADTQYF.

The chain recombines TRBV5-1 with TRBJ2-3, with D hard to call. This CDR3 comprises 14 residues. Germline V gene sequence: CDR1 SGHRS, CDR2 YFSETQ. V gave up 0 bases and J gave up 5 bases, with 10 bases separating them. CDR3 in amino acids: CASSLGRNEDTQYF. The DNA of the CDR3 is TGCGCCAGCAGCTTGGGTCGAAATGAAGATACGCAGTATTTT. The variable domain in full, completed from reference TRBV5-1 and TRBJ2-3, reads KAGVTQTPRYLIKTRGQQVTLSCSPISGHRSVSWYQQTPGQGLQFLFEYFSETQRNKGNFPGRFSGRQFSNSRSEMNVSTLELGDSALYLCASSLGRNEDTQYFGPGTRLTVL.